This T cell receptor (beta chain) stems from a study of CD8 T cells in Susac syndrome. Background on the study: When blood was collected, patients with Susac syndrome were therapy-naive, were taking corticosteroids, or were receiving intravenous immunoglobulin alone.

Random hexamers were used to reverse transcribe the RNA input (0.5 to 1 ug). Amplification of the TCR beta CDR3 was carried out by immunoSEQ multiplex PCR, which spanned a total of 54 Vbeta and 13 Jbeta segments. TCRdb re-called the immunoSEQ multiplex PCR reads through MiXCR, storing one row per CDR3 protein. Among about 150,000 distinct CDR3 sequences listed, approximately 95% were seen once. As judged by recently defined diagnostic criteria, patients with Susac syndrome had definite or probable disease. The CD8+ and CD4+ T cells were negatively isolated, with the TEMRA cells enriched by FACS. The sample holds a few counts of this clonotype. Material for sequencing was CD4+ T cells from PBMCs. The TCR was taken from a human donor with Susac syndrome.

Written as DNA, the CDR3 is TGTGCCAGCAGTTCACAAGGGAGTAACACTGAAGCTTTCTTT. Protein: CASSSQGSNTEAFF. The rearrangement joins TRBV2 to TRBJ1-1, with D uncertain. This CDR3 comprises 14 residues. V was cut by 5 bases and J by 2 bases, with 12 bases left in between. Per germline, CDR1 SNHLY and CDR2 FYNNEI.